A selection of T cell receptor beta chains follows, all from one sample in a study of T-cell memory formation after mild COVID-19. A single record per CDR3 protein comes from TCRdb applying MiXCR to the 5' RACE reads. The sample lists about 540,000 distinct CDR3 sequences, around 21% occurring once. Sequenced sample: PBMCs or a T cell subset sorted from them (not recorded which). These receptors originate from an adult woman who had mild COVID-19 (a few samples of this study predate the infection). Cell type and time point are not known. The CDR3 runs from the conserved cysteine through the conserved F or W. Fields, in order: clone size, V gene, D gene, J gene, CDR3 protein, CDR3 DNA. The D gene is left open where the match is weak. Clone size is not always given. Where it is, it says once, few, many or a class for expanded clones.

clone size: -; V gene: TRBV4-3; D gene: TRBD2; J gene: TRBJ2-1; CDR3 protein: CASSQSPSGRAYNEQFF; CDR3 DNA: TGCGCCAGCAGCCAATCTCCTAGCGGGAGGGCATACAATGAGCAGTTCTTC
clone size: few; V gene: TRBV15; D gene: -; J gene: TRBJ2-7; CDR3 protein: CATSTSGNYEQYF; CDR3 DNA: TGTGCCACCAGCACCTCCGGGAACTACGAGCAGTACTTC
clone size: -; V gene: TRBV11-3; D gene: -; J gene: TRBJ2-7; CDR3 protein: CASSSRQAQYHEQYF; CDR3 DNA: TGTGCCAGCAGCTCCCGACAGGCTCAATACCACGAGCAGTACTTC
clone size: few; V gene: TRBV7-2; D gene: TRBD1; J gene: TRBJ2-5; CDR3 protein: CASSRGADREETQYF; CDR3 DNA: TGTGCCAGCAGCCGCGGAGCCGACAGGGAAGAGACCCAGTACTTC
clone size: few; V gene: TRBV19; D gene: TRBD2; J gene: TRBJ2-1; CDR3 protein: CASSIPSGRVSYNEQFF; CDR3 DNA: TGTGCCAGTAGTATCCCCAGCGGGAGAGTCTCCTACAATGAGCAGTTCTTC
clone size: -; V gene: TRBV5-1; D gene: -; J gene: TRBJ1-2; CDR3 protein: CASSLGQENGYTF; CDR3 DNA: TGCGCCAGCAGCTTGGGACAGGAAAATGGCTACACCTTC
clone size: -; V gene: TRBV27; D gene: -; J gene: TRBJ2-5; CDR3 protein: CASSLSSRGLLQETQYF; CDR3 DNA: TGTGCCAGCAGTTTATCCTCCAGGGGCCTCCTCCAAGAGACCCAGTACTTC
clone size: few; V gene: TRBV7-9; D gene: -; J gene: TRBJ2-7; CDR3 protein: CASSLVGKGFGSYEQYF; CDR3 DNA: TGTGCCAGCAGCTTAGTGGGGAAGGGGTTCGGCTCCTACGAGCAGTACTTC
clone size: many; V gene: TRBV12-3/TRBV12-4; D gene: -; J gene: TRBJ2-7; CDR3 protein: CASSLSSEQYF; CDR3 DNA: TGCGCCAGCAGCTTGTCTTCCGAGCAGTACTTC
clone size: few; V gene: TRBV5-1; D gene: TRBD2; J gene: TRBJ2-1; CDR3 protein: CASSLTAVSGRNENEQFF; CDR3 DNA: TGCGCCAGCAGCTTGACGGCTGTGAGCGGGAGAAATGAGAATGAGCAGTTCTTC
clone size: few; V gene: TRBV6-2/TRBV6-3; D gene: -; J gene: TRBJ1-1; CDR3 protein: CASISQGITEAFF; CDR3 DNA: TGTGCCAGCATTTCACAGGGTATCACTGAAGCTTTCTTT
clone size: -; V gene: TRBV25-1; D gene: TRBD2; J gene: TRBJ2-3; CDR3 protein: CASSVARLAGFTDTQYF; CDR3 DNA: TGTGCCAGCAGTGTCGCACGACTAGCGGGGTTCACAGATACGCAGTATTTT
clone size: few; V gene: TRBV29-1; D gene: TRBD1; J gene: TRBJ1-1; CDR3 protein: CSVEGAVRDRMNTEAFF; CDR3 DNA: TGCAGCGTTGAAGGCGCCGTTAGGGACAGAATGAACACTGAAGCTTTCTTT
clone size: few; V gene: TRBV5-5; D gene: -; J gene: TRBJ1-1; CDR3 protein: CASSPSVRNTEAFF; CDR3 DNA: TGTGCCAGCAGCCCGTCAGTAAGGAACACTGAAGCTTTCTTT
clone size: -; V gene: TRBV24-1; D gene: -; J gene: TRBJ2-6; CDR3 protein: CATSDPENSGANVLTF; CDR3 DNA: TGTGCCACCAGTGACCCCGAGAACTCTGGGGCCAACGTCCTGACTTTC
clone size: -; V gene: TRBV7-9; D gene: -; J gene: TRBJ1-2; CDR3 protein: CASSSFDRRRGYTF; CDR3 DNA: TGTGCCAGCAGCTCCTTCGACAGGCGCCGGGGCTACACCTTC
clone size: -; V gene: TRBV12-3/TRBV12-4; D gene: -; J gene: TRBJ1-1; CDR3 protein: CASSSGPMNTEAFF; CDR3 DNA: TGTGCCAGCAGTTCGGGGCCCATGAACACTGAAGCTTTCTTT
clone size: -; V gene: TRBV19; D gene: TRBD1; J gene: TRBJ1-2; CDR3 protein: CASSTQGQGNGYTF; CDR3 DNA: TGTGCCAGTAGTACACAGGGACAGGGGAATGGCTACACCTTC
clone size: few; V gene: TRBV24-1; D gene: TRBD1; J gene: TRBJ2-2; CDR3 protein: CATSDFRKDRAPGELFF; CDR3 DNA: TGTGCCACCAGTGATTTCAGGAAGGACAGGGCCCCCGGGGAGCTGTTTTTT
clone size: -; V gene: TRBV4-2; D gene: TRBD1; J gene: TRBJ1-2; CDR3 protein: CASSQAQGDYGYTF; CDR3 DNA: TGTGCCAGCAGCCAGGCACAGGGGGACTATGGCTACACCTTC
clone size: -; V gene: TRBV27; D gene: -; J gene: TRBJ2-1; CDR3 protein: CASSPRVGPYNEQFF; CDR3 DNA: TGTGCCAGCAGTCCGCGGGTGGGTCCCTACAATGAGCAGTTCTTC
clone size: few; V gene: TRBV7-2; D gene: TRBD1; J gene: TRBJ1-1; CDR3 protein: CASSFLRGISFTEAFF; CDR3 DNA: TGTGCCAGCAGCTTCCTCAGGGGGATTTCGTTCACTGAAGCTTTCTTT
clone size: few; V gene: TRBV5-1; D gene: -; J gene: TRBJ2-2; CDR3 protein: CASTVDSINTGELFF; CDR3 DNA: TGCGCCAGCACCGTGGACTCGATAAACACCGGGGAGCTGTTTTTT
clone size: few; V gene: TRBV21-1; D gene: -; J gene: TRBJ2-5; CDR3 protein: CASLQRGRETQYF; CDR3 DNA: TGTGCCAGCTTGCAAAGGGGCAGGGAGACCCAGTACTTC
clone size: few; V gene: TRBV3-1; D gene: -; J gene: TRBJ2-7; CDR3 protein: CASSLLGRGHEQYF; CDR3 DNA: TGTGCCAGCAGCCTGTTAGGAAGGGGCCACGAGCAGTACTTC
clone size: -; V gene: TRBV7-8; D gene: -; J gene: TRBJ1-4; CDR3 protein: CASSLVFSEKLFF; CDR3 DNA: TGTGCCAGCAGCTTAGTATTTAGTGAAAAACTGTTTTTT
clone size: many; V gene: TRBV28; D gene: -; J gene: TRBJ1-1; CDR3 protein: CASASPGGARTEAFF; CDR3 DNA: TGTGCCAGCGCTTCACCCGGGGGGGCTCGCACTGAAGCTTTCTTT
clone size: few; V gene: TRBV20-1; D gene: -; J gene: TRBJ2-1; CDR3 protein: CSARRPTQTWQFF; CDR3 DNA: TGCAGTGCTCGCCGTCCGACCCAAACCTGGCAGTTCTTC
clone size: few; V gene: TRBV21-1; D gene: -; J gene: TRBJ1-5; CDR3 protein: CASSKTDRGNQPQHF; CDR3 DNA: TGTGCCAGCAGCAAAACGGACAGGGGAAATCAGCCCCAGCATTTT
clone size: few; V gene: TRBV5-1; D gene: TRBD1; J gene: TRBJ2-5; CDR3 protein: CASQRGQGETQYF; CDR3 DNA: TGCGCCAGCCAGAGAGGACAGGGAGAGACCCAGTACTTC
clone size: -; V gene: TRBV5-5; D gene: TRBD1; J gene: TRBJ2-2; CDR3 protein: CASSLGAPGGHTGELFF; CDR3 DNA: TGTGCCAGCAGCTTGGGAGCGCCAGGGGGCCACACCGGGGAGCTGTTTTTT
clone size: -; V gene: TRBV7-2; D gene: -; J gene: TRBJ2-1; CDR3 protein: CASSSYGNEQFF; CDR3 DNA: TGTGCCAGCAGTTCTTATGGGAATGAGCAGTTCTTC
clone size: -; V gene: TRBV10-3; D gene: -; J gene: TRBJ2-2; CDR3 protein: CAISDLSGELFF; CDR3 DNA: TGTGCCATCAGTGACCTCTCCGGGGAGCTGTTTTTT
clone size: few; V gene: TRBV7-9; D gene: TRBD2; J gene: TRBJ2-7; CDR3 protein: CASTKAGGRAYEQYF; CDR3 DNA: TGTGCCAGCACCAAAGCGGGAGGGCGAGCCTACGAGCAGTACTTC
clone size: few; V gene: TRBV12-5; D gene: TRBD1; J gene: TRBJ1-1; CDR3 protein: CASGLARGTEAFF; CDR3 DNA: TGTGCTAGTGGTTTGGCCAGGGGGACTGAAGCTTTCTTT
clone size: few; V gene: TRBV7-6; D gene: TRBD2; J gene: TRBJ2-1; CDR3 protein: CASRASGGAGEFF; CDR3 DNA: TGTGCCAGCAGGGCCAGCGGGGGGGCCGGTGAGTTCTTC
clone size: few; V gene: TRBV4-1; D gene: TRBD2; J gene: TRBJ2-7; CDR3 protein: CASSQDGGGRNEQYF; CDR3 DNA: TGCGCCAGCAGCCAAGATGGCGGGGGAAGGAACGAGCAGTACTTC
clone size: -; V gene: TRBV7-2; D gene: -; J gene: TRBJ1-1; CDR3 protein: CASSPYRFDTEAFF; CDR3 DNA: TGTGCCAGCAGCCCGTACAGGTTTGACACTGAAGCTTTCTTT
clone size: -; V gene: TRBV5-1; D gene: TRBD1; J gene: TRBJ2-2; CDR3 protein: CASSVPRGRGSGELFF; CDR3 DNA: TGCGCCAGCAGCGTACCCAGGGGGCGCGGGTCCGGGGAGCTGTTTTTT
clone size: few; V gene: TRBV20-1; D gene: TRBD1; J gene: TRBJ2-7; CDR3 protein: CSARDGAGGPYEQYF; CDR3 DNA: TGCAGTGCTAGAGATGGGGCAGGGGGCCCCTACGAGCAGTACTTC
clone size: -; V gene: TRBV7-7; D gene: TRBD2; J gene: TRBJ2-2; CDR3 protein: CASSSSGGVTGELFF; CDR3 DNA: TGTGCCAGCAGCTCTTCGGGGGGGGTCACCGGGGAGCTGTTTTTT
clone size: -; V gene: TRBV5-4; D gene: -; J gene: TRBJ1-1; CDR3 protein: CASTWAGVRTEAFF; CDR3 DNA: TGTGCCAGCACCTGGGCAGGGGTGAGGACTGAAGCTTTCTTT
clone size: -; V gene: TRBV12-3/TRBV12-4; D gene: TRBD1; J gene: TRBJ1-3; CDR3 protein: CASSFRGGGNTIYF; CDR3 DNA: TGTGCCAGCAGTTTCAGAGGGGGCGGAAACACCATATATTTT
clone size: -; V gene: TRBV6-2/TRBV6-3; D gene: -; J gene: TRBJ2-7; CDR3 protein: CASSLAGRDPNEQYF; CDR3 DNA: TGTGCCAGCAGTCTGGCCGGCAGGGACCCTAACGAGCAGTACTTC
clone size: few; V gene: TRBV11-1; D gene: -; J gene: TRBJ2-2; CDR3 protein: CASSLRDSLGGELFF; CDR3 DNA: TGTGCCAGCAGCTTGCGGGACTCCTTGGGCGGGGAGCTGTTTTTT
clone size: few; V gene: TRBV18; D gene: -; J gene: TRBJ2-3; CDR3 protein: CASSLIPGRIISTQYF; CDR3 DNA: TGTGCCAGCTCACTAATACCGGGACGGATAATTTCTACGCAGTATTTT
clone size: -; V gene: TRBV7-2; D gene: TRBD2; J gene: TRBJ2-3; CDR3 protein: CASSGQTSVWADTQYF; CDR3 DNA: TGTGCCAGCAGCGGGCAGACTAGCGTCTGGGCAGATACGCAGTATTTT
clone size: -; V gene: TRBV10-3; D gene: TRBD1; J gene: TRBJ2-2; CDR3 protein: CATNPGTDTGELFF; CDR3 DNA: TGTGCCACAAACCCCGGGACAGACACCGGGGAGCTGTTTTTT
clone size: -; V gene: TRBV6-5; D gene: TRBD2; J gene: TRBJ2-7; CDR3 protein: CASSPYTAPGGEQYF; CDR3 DNA: TGTGCCAGCAGCCCTTATACCGCACCGGGGGGCGAGCAGTACTTC
clone size: -; V gene: TRBV30; D gene: -; J gene: TRBJ2-3; CDR3 protein: CAWSGSLGVGDTQYF; CDR3 DNA: TGTGCCTGGAGTGGAAGCTTGGGGGTCGGAGATACGCAGTATTTT
clone size: -; V gene: TRBV29-1; D gene: -; J gene: TRBJ1-1; CDR3 protein: CSVRDVEAFF; CDR3 DNA: TGCAGCGTTCGGGACGTCGAAGCTTTCTTT
clone size: few; V gene: TRBV5-1; D gene: -; J gene: TRBJ2-4; CDR3 protein: CASSHGGEKGAKNIQYF; CDR3 DNA: TGCGCCAGCAGCCATGGCGGCGAAAAGGGGGCCAAAAACATTCAGTACTTC
clone size: -; V gene: TRBV5-4; D gene: TRBD2; J gene: TRBJ2-5; CDR3 protein: CASSLGLAGDNQETQYF; CDR3 DNA: TGTGCCAGCAGCTTGGGACTAGCGGGGGACAACCAAGAGACCCAGTACTTC
clone size: -; V gene: TRBV7-9; D gene: -; J gene: TRBJ1-1; CDR3 protein: CASSPLGRGNTEAFF; CDR3 DNA: TGTGCCAGCAGCCCCCTCGGCAGGGGGAACACTGAAGCTTTCTTT
clone size: -; V gene: TRBV7-2; D gene: TRBD1; J gene: TRBJ2-3; CDR3 protein: CASSHWTGGVVARTDTQYF; CDR3 DNA: TGTGCCAGCAGCCACTGGACAGGGGGTGTCGTTGCGCGCACAGATACGCAGTATTTT
clone size: few; V gene: TRBV12-3/TRBV12-4; D gene: -; J gene: TRBJ2-5; CDR3 protein: CASSLSVLQETQYF; CDR3 DNA: TGTGCCAGCAGTTTGAGTGTCCTACAAGAGACCCAGTACTTC